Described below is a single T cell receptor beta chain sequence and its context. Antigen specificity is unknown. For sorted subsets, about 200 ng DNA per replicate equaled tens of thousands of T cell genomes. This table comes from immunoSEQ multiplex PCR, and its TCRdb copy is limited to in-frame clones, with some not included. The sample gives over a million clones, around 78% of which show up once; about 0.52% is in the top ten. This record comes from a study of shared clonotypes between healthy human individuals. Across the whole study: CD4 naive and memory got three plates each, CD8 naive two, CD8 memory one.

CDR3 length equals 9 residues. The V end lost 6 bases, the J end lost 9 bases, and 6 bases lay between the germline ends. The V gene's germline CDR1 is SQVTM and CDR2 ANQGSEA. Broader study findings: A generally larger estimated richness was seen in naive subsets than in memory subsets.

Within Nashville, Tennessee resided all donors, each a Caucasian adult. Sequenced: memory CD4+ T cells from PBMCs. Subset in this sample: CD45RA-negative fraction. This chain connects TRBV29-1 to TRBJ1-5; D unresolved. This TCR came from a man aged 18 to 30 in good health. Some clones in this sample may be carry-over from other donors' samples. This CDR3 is CSVNGPQHF. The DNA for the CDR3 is TGCAGCGTAAACGGGCCCCAGCATTTT.